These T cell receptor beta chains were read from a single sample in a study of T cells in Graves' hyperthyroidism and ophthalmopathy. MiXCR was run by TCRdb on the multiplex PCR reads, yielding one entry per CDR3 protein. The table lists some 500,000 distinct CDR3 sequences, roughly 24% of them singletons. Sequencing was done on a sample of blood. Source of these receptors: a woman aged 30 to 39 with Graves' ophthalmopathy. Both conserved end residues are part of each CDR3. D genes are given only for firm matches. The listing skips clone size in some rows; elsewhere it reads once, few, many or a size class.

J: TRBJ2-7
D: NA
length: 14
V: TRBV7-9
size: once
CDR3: CASRPREFPYEQYF
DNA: TGTGCCAGCAGGCCTAGGGAGTTCCCTTACGAGCAGTACTTC

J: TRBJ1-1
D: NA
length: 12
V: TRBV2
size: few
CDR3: CASSQEGTLHPF
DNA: TGTGCCAGCAGTCAAGAGGGAACCCTCCACCCTTTT

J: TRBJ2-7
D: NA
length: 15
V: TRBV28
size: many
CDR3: CASSRGGEFGYEQYF
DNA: TGTGCCAGCAGTAGAGGAGGGGAGTTTGGCTATGAGCAGTACTTC

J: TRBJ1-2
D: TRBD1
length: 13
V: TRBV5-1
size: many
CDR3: CASSGTVNYGYTF
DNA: TGCGCCAGCAGCGGGACAGTAAACTATGGCTACACCTTC

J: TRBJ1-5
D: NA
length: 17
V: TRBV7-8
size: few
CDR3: CASSLAAGWVYGQPQHF
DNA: TGTGCCAGCAGCTTAGCTGCAGGGTGGGTTTATGGTCAGCCCCAGCATTTT

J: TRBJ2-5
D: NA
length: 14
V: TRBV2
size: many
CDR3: CASSDGGLGETQYF
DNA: TGTGCCAGCAGTGACGGGGGCCTCGGGGAGACCCAGTACTTC

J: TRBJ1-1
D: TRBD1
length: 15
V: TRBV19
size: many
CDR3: CASSSLTGGNTEAFF
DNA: TGTGCCAGTAGTTCCCTGACAGGGGGCAACACTGAAGCTTTCTTT

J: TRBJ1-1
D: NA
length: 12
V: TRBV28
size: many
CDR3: CASRLWEAEAFF
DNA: TGTGCCAGCAGGCTATGGGAGGCTGAAGCTTTCTTT

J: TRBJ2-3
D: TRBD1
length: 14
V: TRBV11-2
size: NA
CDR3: CASSLQGSTDTQYF
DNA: TGTGCCAGCAGCCTACAGGGGAGCACAGATACGCAGTATTTT

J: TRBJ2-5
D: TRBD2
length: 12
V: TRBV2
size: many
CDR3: CASRLAGRTQYF
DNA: TGTGCCAGCAGACTAGCGGGGAGGACCCAGTACTTC

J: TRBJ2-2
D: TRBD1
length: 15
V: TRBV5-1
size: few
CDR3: CASSPPTTGPGELFF
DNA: TGCGCCAGCAGCCCCCCGACGACAGGGCCCGGGGAGCTGTTTTTT

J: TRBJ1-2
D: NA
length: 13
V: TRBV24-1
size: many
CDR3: CATSGAGKEGYTF
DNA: TGTGCCACCAGTGGGGCGGGGAAAGAGGGCTACACCTTC

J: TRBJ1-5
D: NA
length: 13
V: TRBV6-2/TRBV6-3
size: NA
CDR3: CASRSFSGQPQHF
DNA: TGTGCCAGCAGGTCATTTTCGGGACAGCCCCAGCATTTT

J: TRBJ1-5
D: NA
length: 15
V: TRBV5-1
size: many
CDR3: CASSATTGGWTPQHF
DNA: TGCGCCAGCAGCGCAACTACGGGGGGCTGGACGCCCCAGCATTTT

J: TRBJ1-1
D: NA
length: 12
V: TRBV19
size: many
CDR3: CASSVGHTEALF
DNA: TGTGCCAGTAGTGTCGGACACACTGAAGCTCTCTTT

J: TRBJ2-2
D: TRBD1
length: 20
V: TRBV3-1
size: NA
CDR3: CASSQDRTGGLNWNTGELFF
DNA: TGTGCCAGCAGCCAAGATCGCACAGGGGGCCTAAACTGGAACACCGGGGAGCTGTTTTTT

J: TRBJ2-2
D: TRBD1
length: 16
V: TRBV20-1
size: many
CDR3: CSARGQGRMWTGELFF
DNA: TGCAGTGCTAGAGGACAGGGAAGGATGTGGACCGGGGAGCTGTTTTTT

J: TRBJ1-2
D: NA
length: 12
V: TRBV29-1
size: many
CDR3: CSVPLGLYGYTF
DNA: TGCAGCGTTCCCCTCGGTCTCTATGGCTACACCTTC

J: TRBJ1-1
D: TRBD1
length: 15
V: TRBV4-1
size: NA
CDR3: CASSQAGQGEKEAFF
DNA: TGCGCCAGCAGCCAAGCGGGACAGGGGGAAAAGGAAGCTTTCTTT

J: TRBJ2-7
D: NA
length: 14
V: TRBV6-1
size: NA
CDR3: CASSETRVPYEQYF
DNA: TGTGCCAGCAGTGAAACGCGGGTTCCCTACGAGCAGTACTTC

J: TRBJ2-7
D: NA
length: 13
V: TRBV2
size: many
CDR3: CASSADRQTEQYF
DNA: TGTGCCAGCAGCGCTGACAGGCAGACCGAGCAGTACTTC

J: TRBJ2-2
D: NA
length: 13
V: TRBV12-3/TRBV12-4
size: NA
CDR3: CATSTSNTGELFF
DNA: TGTGCCACCTCTACCTCGAACACCGGGGAGCTGTTTTTT

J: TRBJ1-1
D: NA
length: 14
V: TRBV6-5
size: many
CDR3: CASSYSHSRTEAFF
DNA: TGTGCCAGCAGTTACTCGCATAGCCGCACTGAAGCTTTCTTT

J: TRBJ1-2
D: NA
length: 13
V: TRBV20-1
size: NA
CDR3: CSAVTGSHSGYTF
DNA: TGCAGTGCCGTCACGGGGAGTCATAGTGGCTACACCTTC

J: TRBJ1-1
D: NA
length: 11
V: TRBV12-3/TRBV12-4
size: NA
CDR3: CASSLRGKAFF
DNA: TGTGCCAGCAGTTTACGGGGGAAAGCTTTCTTT

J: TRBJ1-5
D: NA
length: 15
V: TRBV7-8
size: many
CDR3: CASSPSRGINQPQHF
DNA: TGTGCCAGCAGCCCCAGTAGGGGGATAAATCAGCCCCAGCATTTT

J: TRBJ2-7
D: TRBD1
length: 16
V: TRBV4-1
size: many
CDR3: CASSQDAGTGAYEQYF
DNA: TGCGCCAGCAGCCAAGATGCGGGGACAGGGGCCTACGAGCAGTACTTC

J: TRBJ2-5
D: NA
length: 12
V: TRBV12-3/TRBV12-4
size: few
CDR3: CASNHPGETQYF
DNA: TGTGCCAGCAATCACCCCGGGGAGACCCAGTACTTC

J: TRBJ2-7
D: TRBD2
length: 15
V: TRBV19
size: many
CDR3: CASSILAGASYEQYF
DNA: TGTGCCAGTAGCATACTAGCGGGGGCCTCCTACGAGCAGTACTTC

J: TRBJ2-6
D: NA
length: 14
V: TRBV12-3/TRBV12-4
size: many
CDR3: CASSWASGANVLTF
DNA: TGTGCCAGCAGTTGGGCCTCTGGGGCCAACGTCCTGACTTTC

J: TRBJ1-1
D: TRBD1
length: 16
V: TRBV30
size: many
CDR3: CAWSYWTGMGRTEAFF
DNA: TGTGCCTGGAGTTACTGGACAGGAATGGGCCGAACTGAAGCTTTCTTT

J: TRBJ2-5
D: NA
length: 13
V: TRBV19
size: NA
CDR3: CASRSPGIETQYF
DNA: TGTGCCAGTAGAAGCCCAGGAATAGAGACCCAGTACTTC

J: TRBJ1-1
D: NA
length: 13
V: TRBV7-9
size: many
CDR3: CASSSSQNTEAFF
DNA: TGTGCCAGCAGCTCTAGTCAGAACACTGAAGCTTTCTTT

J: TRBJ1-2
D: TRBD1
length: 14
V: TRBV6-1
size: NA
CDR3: CASSRQGIDYGYTF
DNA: TGTGCCAGCAGTCGACAGGGGATTGACTATGGCTACACCTTC

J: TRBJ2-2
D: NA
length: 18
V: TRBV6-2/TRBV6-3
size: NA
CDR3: CATSTFEIRTGGTGELFF
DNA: TGTGCTACTTCGACCTTTGAAATACGGACAGGAGGGACCGGGGAGCTGTTTTTT

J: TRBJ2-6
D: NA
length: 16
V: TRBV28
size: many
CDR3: CASRPGGISGANVLTF
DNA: TGTGCCAGCCGACCAGGGGGGATTTCTGGGGCCAACGTCCTGACTTTC

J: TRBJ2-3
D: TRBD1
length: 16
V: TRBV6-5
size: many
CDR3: CASSYTGQGITDTQYF
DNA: TGTGCCAGCAGTTACACAGGACAGGGAATCACAGATACGCAGTATTTT

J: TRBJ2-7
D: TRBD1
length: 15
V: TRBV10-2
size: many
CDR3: CASSDPQGGEYEQYF
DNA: TGCGCCAGCAGTGACCCACAGGGGGGAGAATACGAGCAGTACTTC

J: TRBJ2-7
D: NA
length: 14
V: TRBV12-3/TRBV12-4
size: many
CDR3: CAGSAPETGYEQYF
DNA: TGTGCCGGCAGTGCCCCCGAGACAGGCTACGAGCAGTACTTC

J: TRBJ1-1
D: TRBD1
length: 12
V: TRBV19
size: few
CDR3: CASSDRGTEACF
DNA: TGTGCCAGTTCGGACAGGGGGACTGAAGCTTGCTTT

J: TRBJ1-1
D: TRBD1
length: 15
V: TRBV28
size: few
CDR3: CASSLNRGFVTEAFF
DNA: TGTGCCAGCAGTTTAAACAGGGGATTTGTGACTGAAGCTTTCTTT

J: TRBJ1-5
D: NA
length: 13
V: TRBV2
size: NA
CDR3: CASRQGGAQPQHF
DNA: TGTGCCAGCAGGCAAGGGGGGGCTCAGCCCCAGCATTTT

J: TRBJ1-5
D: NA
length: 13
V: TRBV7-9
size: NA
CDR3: CASSRTGEQPQHF
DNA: TGTGCCAGCAGCCGGACGGGAGAACAGCCCCAGCATTTT

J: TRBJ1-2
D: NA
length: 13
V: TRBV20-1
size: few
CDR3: CSARDYTAAGYTF
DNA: TGCAGTGCTAGAGATTACACCGCGGCCGGCTACACCTTC

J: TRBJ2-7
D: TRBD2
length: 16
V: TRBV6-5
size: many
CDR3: CASSYRLAGLSYEQYF
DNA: TGTGCCAGCAGTTATCGCTTAGCGGGGCTCTCCTACGAGCAGTACTTC

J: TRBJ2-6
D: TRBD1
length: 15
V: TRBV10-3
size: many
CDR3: CAIGGQGPGANVLTF
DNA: TGTGCCATCGGGGGACAGGGGCCTGGGGCCAACGTCCTGACTTTC

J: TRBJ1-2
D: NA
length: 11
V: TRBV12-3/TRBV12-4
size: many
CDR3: CASTLQGDYTF
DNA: TGTGCCAGCACCTTACAAGGTGACTACACCTTC

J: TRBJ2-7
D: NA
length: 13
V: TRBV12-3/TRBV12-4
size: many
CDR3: CASRADSPYEQYF
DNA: TGTGCCAGCAGAGCAGACAGTCCCTACGAGCAGTACTTC

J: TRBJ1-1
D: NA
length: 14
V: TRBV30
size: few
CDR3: CAWSVPYSGTTTRF
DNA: TGTGCCTGGAGTGTACCCTATTCCGGGACAACCACTCGTTTT

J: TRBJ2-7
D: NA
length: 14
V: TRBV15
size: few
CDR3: CATSRDRLVSEQYF
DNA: TGTGCCACCAGCAGAGATAGGCTAGTCTCCGAGCAGTACTTC

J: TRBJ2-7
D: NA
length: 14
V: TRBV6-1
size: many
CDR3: CASMGTGDSYEQYF
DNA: TGTGCCAGCATGGGCACAGGTGACTCCTACGAGCAGTACTTC

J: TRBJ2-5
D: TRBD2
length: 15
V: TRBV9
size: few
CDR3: CASSVGTSGQETQYF
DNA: TGTGCCAGCAGCGTAGGGACTAGCGGCCAAGAGACCCAGTACTTC

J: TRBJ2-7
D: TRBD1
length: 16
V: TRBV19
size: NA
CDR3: CASSPGTGFSSYEQYF
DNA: TGTGCCAGTAGTCCCGGGACAGGGTTCAGCTCCTACGAGCAGTACTTC

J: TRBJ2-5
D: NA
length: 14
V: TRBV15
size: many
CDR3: CATSRPDSGETRYF
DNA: TGTGCCACCAGCAGACCAGACAGTGGGGAGACCCGGTACTTC

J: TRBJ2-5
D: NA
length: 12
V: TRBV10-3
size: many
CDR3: CAISEPGQTQYF
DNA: TGTGCCATCAGTGAACCAGGACAGACCCAGTACTTC

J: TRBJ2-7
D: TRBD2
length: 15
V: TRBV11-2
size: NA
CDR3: CASSILAGRPYEQYF
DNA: TGTGCCAGCAGCATCCTAGCGGGGCGACCCTACGAGCAGTACTTC

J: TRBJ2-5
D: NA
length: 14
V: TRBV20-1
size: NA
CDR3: CSARGSLEGETQYF
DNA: TGCAGTGCCCGAGGGTCTCTCGAGGGGGAGACCCAGTACTTC